The 27 T cell receptor beta chains below all came from one sample that was sequenced in a study of blood T cell repertoires in COVID-19. Data came from immunoSEQ multiplex PCR; TCRdb stores just in-frame clones and leaves some out. The sample includes about 260,000 clones, roughly 82% of them seen just once. Sequencing was done on a sample of PBMCs or T cells enriched from blood (not recorded which). These receptors originate from a woman aged 50 to 60 who had recovered from COVID-19.

CDR3 region: CASSLSMEAEKLFF. CDR3 coding DNA: TGTGCCAGCAGCTTATCAATGGAGGCTGAAAAACTGTTTTTT. This chain connects TRBV7-9 to TRBJ1-4; D is ambiguous. CDR3 length: 14 amino acids. V lost 2 bases, J lost 7 bases, and 11 bases lay in between. In germline, CDR1 is SEHNR, CDR2 FQNEAQ (reference sequence). Together with reference TRBV7-9 and TRBJ1-4, the CDR3 gives the full variable domain: DTGVSQNPRHKITKRGQNVTFRCDPISEHNRLYWYRQTLGQGPEFLTYFQNEAQLEKSRLLSDRFSAERPKGSFSTLEIQRTEQGDSAMYLCASSLSMEAEKLFFGSGTQLSVL.

The CDR3 here is CASSLEGTVGPLHF. The CDR3 DNA is TGCGCCAGCAGCCTGGAAGGGACAGTAGGTCCCCTCCACTTT. The rearrangement links TRBV5-1 to TRBJ1-6; 7 bases fit TRBD1. Trimming at V came to 4 bases and at J to 13 bases, leaving 11 bases not matched to a gene. Germline CDR1 SGHRS, CDR2 YFSETQ. The length of the CDR3 is 14 residues.

V is TRBV5-5 and J is TRBJ2-7, with 7 bases fitting TRBD2. V lost 5 bases, J lost 0 bases, and 11 bases stayed unmatched. CDR3 length: 16 amino acids. Germline lookup yields CDR1 SGHKS and CDR2 YYEKEE (reference sequence). In DNA, the CDR3 is TGTGCCAGCAGGGGCGTTGTGGGAGGGAGCTCCTACGAGCAGTACTTC. Amino acids: CASRGVVGGSSYEQYF.

This clone was recorded once. The rearrangement uses TRBV7-9 and TRBJ2-1; 14 bases align to TRBD2. CDR1 is SEHNR, CDR2 FQNEAQ, per germline (reference sequence). Losses at the gene ends were 5 bases for V and 9 bases for J; bases not matched to a gene: 18. The CDR3 is 19 residues long. The CDR3 reads CASSQPGTSGRRVVSEQFF. CDR3 in DNA: TGTGCCAGCAGCCAACCCGGGACTAGCGGGAGAAGGGTGGTCAGTGAGCAGTTCTTC.

The V and J genes are TRBV18 and TRBJ1-1, with 7 bases lining up with TRBD1. With 0 bases clipped from V and 0 bases from J, the junction kept 7 bases outside the gene matches. The CDR3 consists of 17 residues. The V gene's germline CDR1 is KGHSH and CDR2 LQKENI. The CDR3, as DNA: TGTGCCAGCTCACCACCTGAGTTTGGGACAGTGAACACTGAAGCTTTCTTT. The encoded protein is CASSPPEFGTVNTEAFF.

V and J are TRBV15 and TRBJ2-7; D remains unclear. V lost 0 bases and J 3 bases, leaving 6 bases between the germline ends. CDR1 and CDR2 from the germline V gene are LNHNV and YYDKDF (reference sequence). The CDR3 is made up of 13 amino acids. The CDR3 sequence: CATSRDRLYEQYF. In DNA, the CDR3 is TGTGCCACCAGCAGAGATCGTCTCTACGAGCAGTACTTC.

V is TRBV4-1 and J is TRBJ2-5; 10 nucleotides agree with TRBD1. This CDR3 spans 16 amino acids. CDR1 MGHRA and CDR2 YSYEKL come from the germline V gene. With 1 base clipped from V and 5 bases from J, the junction kept 7 bases outside the gene matches. CDR3 nucleotides: TGCGCCAGCAGCCAAGTGGGGACAGGGGTCGCGGAGACCCAGTACTTC. Residues: CASSQVGTGVAETQYF.

The chain employs TRBV19 and TRBJ2-1; 11 bases align to TRBD2. CDR1 LNHDA and CDR2 SQIVND come from the germline V gene (reference sequence). Trimming took 9 bases from V and 8 from J; bases not matched to a gene: 15. CDR3 size: 16 residues. The CDR3 coding sequence is TGTGCCAGCATCGATATGACTAGCGGGAAAGCGCATGAGCAGTTCTTC. This encodes CASIDMTSGKAHEQFF.

The V call is TRBV7-3, the J call TRBJ2-6; D perhaps matches TRBD1 (7 bases). V lost 5 bases to trimming and J lost 0 bases, with 17 bases between them. The CDR3 consists of 18 residues. Germline V gives CDR1 SGHTA, CDR2 FQGTGA. The CDR3 region has the DNA TGTGCCAGCAGCGCACAGGGGACGGGGGCCTCTGGGGCCAACGTCCTGACTTTC. This gives the protein CASSAQGTGASGANVLTF.

The chain is built from TRBV9 and TRBJ1-3; D not resolved. Trimming left V 0 bases short and J 0 bases short, with 4 bases between. Per germline, CDR1 SGDLS and CDR2 YYNGEE. The CDR3 contains 14 residues. In nucleotides, the CDR3 is TGTGCCAGCAGCGTAGGCTACTCTGGAAACACCATATATTTT. Its translation: CASSVGYSGNTIYF.

This chain connects TRBV2 to TRBJ2-4; maybe TRBD2 (6 bases). The germline V gene encodes CDR1 SNHLY and CDR2 FYNNEI. This CDR3 is built from 15 residues. V lost 5 bases and J lost 8, with 19 bases in between. The CDR3 sequence is CASSRGTLRLDIQYF. CDR3 nucleotides: TGTGCCAGCAGTCGGGGGACCTTAAGGTTGGACATTCAGTACTTC.

The chain joins TRBV7-3 to TRBJ2-3; 7 bases agree with TRBD2. Germline lookup yields CDR1 SGHTA and CDR2 FQGTGA. The CDR3 extends over 15 amino acids. V was clipped by 1 base and J by 8 bases; unmatched bases: 9. The CDR3 nucleotides are TGTGCCAGCAGCTTAAAGGCGGGGAGGGGTAGTACGCAGTATTTT. Translating gives CASSLKAGRGSTQYF. Full variable domain (outside the CDR3, taken from reference TRBV7-3 and TRBJ2-3): GAGVSQTPSNKVTEKGKYVELRCDPISGHTALYWYRQSLGQGPEFLIYFQGTGAADDSGLPNDRFFAVRPEGSVSTLKIQRTERGDSAVYLCASSLKAGRGSTQYFGPGTRLTVL.

The chain has TRBV4-1 and TRBJ2-3; 10 bases line up with TRBD2. The J segment lost 4 bases and the V segment lost 0 bases, leaving 7 bases of the junction unmatched. The CDR3 consists of 17 residues. Per germline, CDR1 MGHRA and CDR2 YSYEKL. The CDR3: CASSQDGAGGPADTQYF. The CDR3 nucleotides read TGCGCCAGCAGCCAAGATGGAGCGGGGGGGCCCGCAGATACGCAGTATTTT.

The chain uses TRBV10-3 and TRBJ2-7, with 8 bases aligning to TRBD2. Germline V gene data show CDR1 as ENHRY and CDR2 as SYGVKD. V trimming: 0 bases; J trimming: 6 bases; junction bases outside the gene matches: 4. The CDR3 is made up of 14 amino acids. The CDR3 DNA reads as TGTGCCATCAGTGAGTCGGGACTAGTATTCGAGCAGTACTTC. This codes for CAISESGLVFEQYF.

V is TRBV7-2 and J is TRBJ2-2; 7 bases agree with TRBD1. Looked up from germline, CDR1 is SGHTA and CDR2 is FQGNSA. This CDR3 contains 16 residues. Trimming removed 5 bases from V and 1 base from J; junction bases left unmatched: 7. The CDR3 reads CASSLNPGGNTGELFF. CDR3 DNA: TGTGCCAGCAGCCTCAACCCAGGGGGGAACACCGGGGAGCTGTTTTTT.

This rearrangement joins TRBV4-2 to TRBJ2-1; 11 bases align to TRBD2. CDR1 is LGHNA and CDR2 is YNFKEQ in the germline V gene. The CDR3 spans 15 residues. The J segment lost 10 bases and the V segment lost 1 base, leaving 6 bases of the junction unmatched. CDR3 residues: CASSQASGGSGEQFF. Written as DNA, the CDR3 is TGTGCCAGCAGCCAAGCTAGCGGGGGGTCTGGGGAGCAGTTCTTC.

J is TRBJ1-2 and V is TRBV15; the D gene is possibly TRBD1 (6 bases). There are 15 residues in the CDR3. V lost 4 bases and J lost 5, with 17 bases in between. Germline loops: CDR1 LNHNV, CDR2 YYDKDF (reference sequence). CDR3 amino acids: CATSNLGGLEYGYTF. CDR3 DNA sequence: TGTGCCACCAGCAACTTAGGGGGTCTGGAATATGGCTACACCTTC.

CDR3 residues: CASSQGSETSGKETQYF. CDR3 sequence (DNA): TGTGCCAGCAGCCAGGGGTCAGAGACTAGCGGGAAAGAGACCCAGTACTTC. This rearrangement joins TRBV4-2 to TRBJ2-5, with 11 bases lining up with TRBD2. CDR3 length: 17 residues. CDR1 LGHNA and CDR2 YNFKEQ come from the germline V gene. The V gene end was trimmed by 3 bases and the J gene end by 3 bases; junction bases not matched to a gene: 9.

The gene calls are TRBV2 and TRBJ1-1; D unresolved. V lost 10 bases and J lost 0, with 12 bases in between. CDR3 size: 13 residues. Germline-derived CDR1 and CDR2 are SNHLY and FYNNEI. The CDR3 DNA reads as TGTGCCAACTCCATACGCATGAACACTGAAGCTTTCTTT. It encodes CANSIRMNTEAFF.

The chain has TRBV4-1 and TRBJ2-1; TRBD2 matches 9 bases. This CDR3 comprises 17 residues. V shed 0 bases and J 4 bases; nucleotides not matched to a gene: 7. The V gene's germline CDR1 is MGHRA and CDR2 YSYEKL. CDR3 DNA: TGCGCCAGCAGCCAAGATATCCCTAGCGGGACGTACAATGAGCAGTTCTTC. This encodes CASSQDIPSGTYNEQFF.

The chain uses TRBV5-1 and TRBJ1-4; no definite D call. V shed 3 bases and J shed 0 bases, with 9 bases lying between them. The germline CDR1 and CDR2 sequences are SGHRS and YFSETQ. The CDR3 length is 15 residues. The CDR3, as DNA: TGCGCCAGCAGCTCCGGCCGGGCAACTAATGAAAAACTGTTTTTT. Its protein product is CASSSGRATNEKLFF.

The rearrangement links TRBV6-5 to TRBJ1-1; 7 bases are shared with TRBD1. Trimming cost V 6 bases and J 5 bases; bases outside gene matches: 3. Germline CDR1 is MNHEY and CDR2 is SVGAGI. The CDR3 contains 12 residues. The CDR3 bases are TGTGCCAGCAGAACAGGGGTGACTGAAGCTTTCTTT. Translated, it gives CASRTGVTEAFF.

The V and J genes are TRBV7-9 and TRBJ2-4; 10 nucleotides match TRBD2. The germline V gene has CDR1 SEHNR and CDR2 FQNEAQ (reference sequence). V gave up 0 bases and J gave up 5 bases; unmatched junction bases: 4. This CDR3 has 16 amino acids. CDR3 protein: CASSLAGGLAENIQYF. Here the CDR3 DNA reads TGTGCCAGCAGCTTAGCGGGCGGACTAGCGGAAAACATTCAGTACTTC.

The chain joins TRBV19 to TRBJ1-5; weak D call: TRBD1 (5 bases). The germline V gene has CDR1 LNHDA and CDR2 SQIVND (reference sequence). V was clipped by 8 bases and J by 4 bases, with 18 bases between them. The CDR3 totals 15 residues. Here the CDR3 DNA reads TGTGCCAGTCGGGTGGCTACGGGGACTAATCAGCCCCAGCATTTT. Translation gives CASRVATGTNQPQHF.

V usage is TRBV7-2 and J usage is TRBJ1-3; 7 nucleotides agree with TRBD1. The germline CDR1 and CDR2 sequences are SGHTA and FQGNSA. V lost 1 base, J lost 4 bases, and 7 bases stayed unmatched. The CDR3 covers 16 residues. The CDR3 nucleotides read TGTGCCAGCAGCTTAGATTCGACAGGGCACGGAAACACCATATATTTT. As protein: CASSLDSTGHGNTIYF.

The gene calls are TRBV6-5 and TRBJ2-7, with 9 bases identical to TRBD2. The length of the CDR3 is 15 residues. With V trimmed by 0 bases and J by 2 bases, 2 bases remained unmatched. Per the germline V gene, CDR1 is MNHEY and CDR2 is SVGAGI. DNA for the CDR3: TGTGCCAGCAGTTACTCTAGCGGGGGACCCTACGAGCAGTACTTC. It encodes CASSYSSGGPYEQYF.

The chain uses TRBV27 and TRBJ2-7; D is perhaps TRBD2 (5 bases). V lost 2 bases and J 8 bases, leaving 10 bases between the germline ends. The CDR3 is made up of 12 amino acids. Germline V gene lookup returns CDR1 MNHEY and CDR2 SMNVEV (reference sequence). The CDR3, as DNA: TGTGCCAGCAGTTTAATAAGCGGTCAGCAGTACTTC. Residues: CASSLISGQQYF.